The 20 T cell receptor beta chains below were found in one sample sequenced in a study of vaccination and CD4 T cells after COVID-19. TCRdb ran MiXCR on the PCR reads and lists one entry per CDR3 protein. Of roughly 16,000 distinct CDR3 sequences listed, about 70% are singletons. Sample: CD4+ T cells from blood, taken after SARS-CoV-2 vaccination. The receptors stem from a human donor who had recovered from COVID-19.

The chain employs TRBV2 and TRBJ1-5; D not certain. This CDR3 spans 18 amino acids. Germline CDR1 SNHLY, CDR2 FYNNEI. V was clipped by 6 bases and J by 6 bases, with 27 bases between them. The CDR3 nucleotides are TGTGCCAGCAGCAATCCCGTCGTAGGTGCGGGAGGCACTCAGCCCCAGCATTTT. Translated: CASSNPVVGAGGTQPQHF.

This clonotype was detected a few times. The chain is built from TRBV7-9 and TRBJ2-7; 10 bases fit TRBD1. Per the germline V gene, CDR1 is SEHNR and CDR2 is FQNEAQ (reference sequence). The length of the CDR3 is 17 residues. V was clipped by 4 bases and J by 5 bases; unmatched bases: 14. CDR3 sequence (DNA): TGTGCCAGCAGCTCGACAGGGGGCAATTCTTGGTCCCACGAGCAGTACTTC. Protein: CASSSTGGNSWSHEQYF.

The V and J genes are TRBV20-1 and TRBJ2-7, with 9 bases that match TRBD2. The germline V gene has CDR1 DFQATT and CDR2 SNEGSKA (reference sequence). This CDR3 region has 15 residues. Losses at the gene ends were 7 bases for V and 5 bases for J; bases not matched to a gene: 15. CDR3 DNA sequence: TGCAGTGTTCCGACTAGCGGTGCGATAGGCCACGAGCAGTACTTC. It specifies CSVPTSGAIGHEQYF.

The chain couples TRBV20-1 to TRBJ1-5; D gene unclear. This CDR3 is 15 amino acids long. Germline CDR1 is DFQATT and CDR2 is SNEGSKA (reference sequence). V was cut by 0 bases and J by 1 base, with 10 bases left in between. The CDR3 sequence: CSARDEAVSNQPQHF. The CDR3 bases are TGCAGTGCTAGAGATGAGGCAGTCAGCAATCAGCCCCAGCATTTT.

The V gene is TRBV7-2, the J gene TRBJ1-3; D gene ambiguous. V lost 4 bases and J lost 3, with 13 bases in between. The CDR3 has 15 residues. Germline V gives CDR1 SGHTA, CDR2 FQGNSA. CDR3 sequence (DNA): TGTGCCAGCAGCTCCGCCGAGTGGTATGGAAACACCATATATTTT. It codes for CASSSAEWYGNTIYF.

This chain links TRBV6-1 with TRBJ1-1; weak D call: TRBD1 (5 bases). V lost 8 bases, J lost 0 bases, and 16 bases lay in between. Germline lookup yields CDR1 MNHNS and CDR2 SASEGT. CDR3 length equals 15 residues. In nucleotides, the CDR3 is TGTGCCAGCCGGAGGGGAGCATACATGAACACTGAAGCTTTCTTT. Translation gives CASRRGAYMNTEAFF.

About this clonotype itself: The germline gene is not matched at one end of the junction; a read error may be the cause. This chain joins TRBV7-7 and TRBJ1-1; 10 bases align to TRBD1. The germline V gene encodes CDR1 SSHAT and CDR2 FNYEAQ (reference sequence). CDR3 length: 16 residues. The DNA for the CDR3 is TGTGCTAGCAGCTTCGACAGGGGGCGGCTCAACACTGAAGCTTTCTTT. Translated, it gives CASSFDRGRLNTEAFF.

V and J are TRBV20-1 and TRBJ2-5; 8 bases fit TRBD1. This CDR3 has 14 residues. V trimming: 1 base; J trimming: 2 bases; junction bases outside the gene matches: 3. The germline gives CDR1 DFQATT, CDR2 SNEGSKA (reference sequence). This chain's CDR3 is CSARGQGRQETQYF. In DNA form, the CDR3 reads TGCAGTGCTAGAGGACAGGGGAGGCAAGAGACCCAGTACTTC.

This rearrangement joins TRBV4-3 to TRBJ1-6, with D possibly being TRBD1 (5 bases). Germline CDR1 is LGHNA and CDR2 is YSLEER. There are 15 residues in the CDR3. The V end lost 4 bases, the J end lost 0 bases, and 7 bases lay between the germline ends. CDR3 DNA sequence: TGCGCCAGCAGCCTAGACAGCTCCTATAATTCACCCCTCCACTTT. It specifies CASSLDSSYNSPLHF.

Only a few counts were recorded for this clonotype. The rearrangement uses TRBV20-1 and TRBJ1-2; D is perhaps TRBD1 (6 bases). CDR1 DFQATT and CDR2 SNEGSKA come from the germline V gene (reference sequence). V dropped 3 bases and J dropped 8 bases, with 13 bases sitting between them. The CDR3 runs to 12 residues. CDR3 loop: CSARAEGGGYTF. The CDR3 DNA reads as TGCAGTGCTAGGGCCGAAGGGGGAGGCTACACCTTC.

This chain links TRBV7-2 with TRBJ1-1, with no clear D. Germline CDR1 is SGHTA and CDR2 is FQGNSA. The CDR3 length is 14 residues. V was shortened by 1 base and J by 1 base, with 7 bases between the two germline ends. The DNA for the CDR3 is TGTGCCAGCAGCTTAGTGGGCCAGAACACTGAAGCTTTCTTT. As protein: CASSLVGQNTEAFF.

The chain links TRBV20-1 to TRBJ1-6; 7 bases are shared with TRBD1. CDR3 length equals 14 residues. Germline loops: CDR1 DFQATT, CDR2 SNEGSKA (reference sequence). V shed 5 bases, J shed 6 bases, and the junction held 7 bases outside the gene matches. CDR3 sequence reads: CSAEDRSRNSPLHF. In DNA form, the CDR3 reads TGCAGTGCTGAGGACAGGTCTCGTAATTCACCCCTCCACTTT.

The rearrangement joins TRBV12-3 or TRBV12-4 to TRBJ2-3; D is unclear. Trimming shortened V by 3 bases and J by 2 bases, and 9 bases separated the two germline ends. The CDR3 extends over 14 amino acids. The CDR3 reads CASSLLRNTDTQYF. The CDR3 nucleotides read TGTGCCAGCAGTTTGCTTCGGAACACAGATACGCAGTATTTT.

V is TRBV7-2 and J is TRBJ1-6; D unclear. This CDR3 comprises 14 residues. Germline V lookup: CDR1 SGHTA, CDR2 FQGNSA. The V gene lost 1 base and the J gene lost 7 bases, with 8 bases spanning the gap. The DNA for the CDR3 is TGTGCCAGCAGCTTAGTGCCCAGAAATTCACCCCTCCACTTT. Translating gives CASSLVPRNSPLHF.

J is TRBJ2-5 and V is TRBV12-3 or TRBV12-4; D not certain. The CDR3 has 14 amino acids. V was clipped by 6 bases and J by 5 bases, with 16 bases between them. The CDR3: CASSQGSLGETQYF. In DNA form, the CDR3 reads TGTGCCAGCAGCCAAGGTTCTCTCGGGGAGACCCAGTACTTC.

V usage is TRBV7-9 and J usage is TRBJ2-1, with TRBD2 identical over 11 bases. The germline V gene has CDR1 SEHNR and CDR2 FQNEAQ (reference sequence). Unmatched junction bases numbered 10, after V lost 6 bases and J lost 6 bases. This CDR3 has 16 residues. The CDR3 loop is CASSSLAGGSRNEQFF. In nucleotides, the CDR3 is TGTGCCAGCAGTTCATTAGCGGGAGGGTCTCGCAATGAGCAGTTCTTC.

This clonotype was counted only a few times. This chain joins TRBV27 and TRBJ2-2, with D unresolved. The CDR3 covers 15 residues. Trimming pared 5 bases from V and 4 bases from J, leaving 14 bases between. Germline values: CDR1 MNHEY, CDR2 SMNVEV (reference sequence). CDR3 in amino acids: CASSKVRLPTGELFF. The DNA of the CDR3 is TGTGCCAGCAGTAAAGTAAGGCTTCCCACCGGGGAGCTGTTTTTT.

The rearrangement links TRBV10-2 to TRBJ2-3; 7 bases match TRBD2. The CDR3 is 15 residues long. V trimming: 5 bases; J trimming: 2 bases; junction bases outside the gene matches: 7. Germline CDR1 WSHSY, CDR2 SAAADI. The CDR3 nucleotides are TGCGCCAGCAGTCCACGGACTAGTTCCACAGATACGCAGTATTTT. Translation: CASSPRTSSTDTQYF.

This chain connects TRBV6-1 to TRBJ1-3, with D perhaps TRBD1 (5 bases). The V end lost 6 bases, the J end lost 0 bases, and 15 bases lay between the germline ends. The CDR3 sequence is 16 residues long. Germline CDR1 MNHNS, CDR2 SASEGT. CDR3 protein: CASSRGDGYSGNTIYF. Written as DNA, the CDR3 is TGTGCCAGCAGCCGGGGGGACGGCTACTCTGGAAACACCATATATTTT.

The sample holds one count of this clonotype. The chain uses TRBV4-1 and TRBJ2-3; no clear D. This CDR3 spans 12 amino acids. CDR1 and CDR2 (germline): MGHRA, YSYEKL. The V end was cut by 4 bases, the J end by 6 bases, with 8 bases between. CDR3 DNA: TGCGCCAGCAGCCCGGGCAGGGATACGCAGTATTTT. Protein product: CASSPGRDTQYF.